This TCR beta chain came from a study of siplizumab effects on memory and regulatory T cells (dated by TCRdb to about 2019). In the study overall: The effect of the anti-CD2 antibody siplizumab on alloreactive T-cell subsets was examined in allogeneic mixed lymphocyte reactions constructed from human PBMCs. Broader findings and caveats from the paper: No functional confirmation was obtained for the suppressive function of proliferating Tregs from siplizumab cultures. Because sequences below about 10^-5 frequency were poorly captured, only a minor fraction of alloreactive clones could be mapped to unstimulated subsets. In reactions with siplizumab, an average of around 70% of mappable alloreactive CD4+ clones were Treg-derived, compared with 25% to 30% in control reactions. Unstimulated naive T cells appeared more diverse than memory T cells, and naive cells seemed to contribute substantially to the alloresponse. Roughly 80-96% of proliferating CD4+ or CD8+ clones could not be assigned a naive or memory phenotype. The cumulative frequency of alloreactive sequences that could be traced back to unstimulated CD4+ memory T cells was significantly reduced by siplizumab.

V drops 1 base and J drops 7 bases, leaving 23 bases in between. From the germline V gene, CDR1 is MDHEN and CDR2 is SYDVKM. The CDR3 covers 19 residues, taking in both the cysteine and the phenylalanine. Kept here is only the CDR3 DNA, which spans 57 bases and is read in frame from base 1. In the case of this clone: Its antigen is unknown. Within one base of it there is no much larger clone, and no base qualities were kept.

Sorted unstimulated T cells and proliferating T cells recovered from mixed lymphocyte reactions were subjected to TCRbeta CDR3 sequencing. Fresh whole blood from about 10 HLA-typed healthy donors served as the source for isolating PBMCs. To prepare the library, the immunoSEQ multiplex PCR assay was applied. The deep sequencing platform assayed about 10^5 TCR templates per sample. Genomic DNA extracted from sorted T cells was the material used for TCRbeta CDR3 sequencing. The authors' pipeline ran thus. The R programming language was used for clonal analysis of TCRbeta CDR3 data. Comparing unstimulated samples against CFSE-low samples taken after the reaction was how alloreactive CD4+ and CD8+ clones were defined. Regulatory or non-regulatory origin of alloreactive CD4+ clones was assigned by matching sequences to the sorted unstimulated Treg and non-Treg repertoires. What TCRdb holds here is the immuneACCESS table cut down to in-frame rearrangements. Part of the clones is not present; checked against another copy, under half of the missing clones reflect an unresolved V gene, and the others are unexplained. The DNA gave D and trimming, while V, J and clone size come from that table. The sample table holds around 94,000 clones, of which approximately 90% were seen once. 1.1% of the sample rests with the top ten.

The receptor's source is a human donor in good health. The material sequenced was CD4+ T cells sorted from blood. The rearrangement combines TRBV28 with TRBJ1-6; the D gene is perhaps TRBD1, on 5 matching bases. Here is the DNA: TGTGCCAGCAGTTTATTCCTGCCTGGGCCAGGCCGACAGAATTCACCCCTCCACTTT. It translates as CASSLFLPGPGRQNSPLHF.